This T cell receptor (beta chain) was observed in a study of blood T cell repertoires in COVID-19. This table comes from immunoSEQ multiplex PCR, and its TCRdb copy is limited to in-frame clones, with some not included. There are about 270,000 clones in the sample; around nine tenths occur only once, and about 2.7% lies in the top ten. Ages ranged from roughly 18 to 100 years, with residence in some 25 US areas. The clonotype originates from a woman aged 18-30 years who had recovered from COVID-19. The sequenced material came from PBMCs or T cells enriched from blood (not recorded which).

The CDR3: CASSVGQGAWEAFF. Here the CDR3 DNA reads TGTGCCAGCTCGGTGGGACAGGGGGCTTGGGAGGCTTTCTTT. The chain uses TRBV18 and TRBJ1-1; the match to TRBD1 covers 12 bases. Looked up from germline, CDR1 is KGHSH and CDR2 is LQKENI. The CDR3 is made up of 14 amino acids. J lost 11 bases, V lost 6 bases, and 10 bases had no gene match.